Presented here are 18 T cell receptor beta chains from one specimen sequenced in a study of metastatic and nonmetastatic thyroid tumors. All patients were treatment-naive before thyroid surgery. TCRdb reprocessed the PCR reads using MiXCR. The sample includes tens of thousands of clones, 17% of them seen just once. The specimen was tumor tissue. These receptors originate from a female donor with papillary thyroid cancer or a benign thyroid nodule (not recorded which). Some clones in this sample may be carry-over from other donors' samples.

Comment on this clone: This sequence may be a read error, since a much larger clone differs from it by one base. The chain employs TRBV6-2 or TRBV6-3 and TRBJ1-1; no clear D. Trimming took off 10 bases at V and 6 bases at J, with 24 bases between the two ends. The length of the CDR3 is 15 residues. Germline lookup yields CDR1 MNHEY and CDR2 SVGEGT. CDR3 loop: CANHPEGREFAEAFF. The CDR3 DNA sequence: TGTGCCAACCATCCGGAAGGGCGGGAGTTCGCTGAAGCTTTCTTT.

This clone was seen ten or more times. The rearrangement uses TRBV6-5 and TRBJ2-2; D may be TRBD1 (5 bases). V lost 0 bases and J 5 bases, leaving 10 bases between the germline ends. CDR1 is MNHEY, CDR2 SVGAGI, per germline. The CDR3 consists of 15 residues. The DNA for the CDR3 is TGTGCCAGCAGTTACTCGGGGCATGGGACCGGGGAGCTGTTTTTT. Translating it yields CASSYSGHGTGELFF.

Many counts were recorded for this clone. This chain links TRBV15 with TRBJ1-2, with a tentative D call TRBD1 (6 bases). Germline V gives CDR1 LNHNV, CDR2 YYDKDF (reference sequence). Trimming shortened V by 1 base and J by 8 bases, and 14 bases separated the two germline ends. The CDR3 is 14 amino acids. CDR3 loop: CATSRVGGRRGYTF. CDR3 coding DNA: TGTGCCACCAGCAGAGTTGGGGGGCGACGGGGCTACACCTTC.

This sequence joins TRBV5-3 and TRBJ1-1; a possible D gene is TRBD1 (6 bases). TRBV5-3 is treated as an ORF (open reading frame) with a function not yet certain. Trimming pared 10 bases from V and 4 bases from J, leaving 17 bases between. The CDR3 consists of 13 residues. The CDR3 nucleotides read TGTGCCTGTCAAGGTGGGGGCCGCACTGAAGCTTTCTTT. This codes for CACQGGGRTEAFF.

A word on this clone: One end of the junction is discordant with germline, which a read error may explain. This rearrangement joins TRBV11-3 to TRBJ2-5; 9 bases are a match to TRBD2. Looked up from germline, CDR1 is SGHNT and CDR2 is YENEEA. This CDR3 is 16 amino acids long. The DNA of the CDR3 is TGTGCCAGCAGCGATCTGACTAGCGGAGGGGGAGAGACCCATTACTTC. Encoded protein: CASSDLTSGGGETHYF. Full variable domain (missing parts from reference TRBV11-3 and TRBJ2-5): EAGVVQSPRYKIIEKKQPVAFWCNPISGHNTLYWYLQNLGQGPELLIRYENEEAVDDSQLPKDRFSAERLKGVDSTLKIQPAELGDSAVYLCASSDLTSGGGETHYFGPGTRLLVL.

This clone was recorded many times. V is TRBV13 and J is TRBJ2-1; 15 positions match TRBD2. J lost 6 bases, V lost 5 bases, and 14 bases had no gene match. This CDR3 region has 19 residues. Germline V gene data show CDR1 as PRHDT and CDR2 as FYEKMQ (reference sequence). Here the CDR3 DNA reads TGTGCCAGCAGCCGACTGGGGGGACTAGCGGGAGGAGGGACCAATGAGCAGTTCTTC. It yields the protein CASSRLGGLAGGGTNEQFF.

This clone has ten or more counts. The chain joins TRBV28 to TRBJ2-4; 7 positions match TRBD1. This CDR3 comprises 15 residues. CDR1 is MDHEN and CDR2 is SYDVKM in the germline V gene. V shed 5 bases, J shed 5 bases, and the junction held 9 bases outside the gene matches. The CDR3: CASSPPTGVQNIQYF. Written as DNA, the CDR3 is TGTGCCAGCAGTCCCCCAACAGGGGTGCAAAACATTCAGTACTTC.

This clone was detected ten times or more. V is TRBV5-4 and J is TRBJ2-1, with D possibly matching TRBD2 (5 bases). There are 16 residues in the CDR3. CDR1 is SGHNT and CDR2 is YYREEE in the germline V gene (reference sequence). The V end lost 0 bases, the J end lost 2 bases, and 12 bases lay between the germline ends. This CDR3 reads CASSLVGSPAYNEQFF. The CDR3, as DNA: TGTGCCAGCAGCTTGGTGGGGAGTCCAGCCTACAATGAGCAGTTCTTC. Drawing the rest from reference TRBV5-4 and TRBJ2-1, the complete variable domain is ETGVTQSPTHLIKTRGQQVTLRCSSQSGHNTVSWYQQALGQGPQFIFQYYREEENGRGNFPPRFSGLQFPNYSSELNVNALELDDSALYLCASSLVGSPAYNEQFFGPGTRLTVL.

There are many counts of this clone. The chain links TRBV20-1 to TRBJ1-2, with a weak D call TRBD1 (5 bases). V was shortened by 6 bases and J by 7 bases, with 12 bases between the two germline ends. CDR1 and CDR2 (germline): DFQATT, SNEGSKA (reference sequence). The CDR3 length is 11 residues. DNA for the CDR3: TGCAGTGCACTACTCGGGGCTGGCTACACCTTC. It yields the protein CSALLGAGYTF.

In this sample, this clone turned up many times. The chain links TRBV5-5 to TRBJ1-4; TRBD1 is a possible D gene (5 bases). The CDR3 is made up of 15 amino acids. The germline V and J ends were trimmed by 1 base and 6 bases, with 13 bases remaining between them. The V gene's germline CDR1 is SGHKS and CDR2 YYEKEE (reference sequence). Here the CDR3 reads CASSLPDRFHEKLFF. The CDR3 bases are TGTGCCAGCAGCTTGCCAGACAGATTCCATGAAAAACTGTTTTTT.

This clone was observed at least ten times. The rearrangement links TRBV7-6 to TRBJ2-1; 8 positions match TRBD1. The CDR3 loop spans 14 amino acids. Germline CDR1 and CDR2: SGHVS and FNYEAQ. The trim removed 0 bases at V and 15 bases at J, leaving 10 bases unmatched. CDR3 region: CASSLAWQGAIPFF. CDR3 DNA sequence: TGTGCCAGCAGCTTAGCGTGGCAGGGGGCGATCCCGTTCTTC.

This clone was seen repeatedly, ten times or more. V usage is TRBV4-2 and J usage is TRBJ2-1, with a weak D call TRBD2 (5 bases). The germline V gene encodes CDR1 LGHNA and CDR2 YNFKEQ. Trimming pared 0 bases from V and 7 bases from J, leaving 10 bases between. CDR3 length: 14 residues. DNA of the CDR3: TGTGCCAGCAGCCAAGATCGGACTTCAAATGAGCAGTTCTTC. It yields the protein CASSQDRTSNEQFF.

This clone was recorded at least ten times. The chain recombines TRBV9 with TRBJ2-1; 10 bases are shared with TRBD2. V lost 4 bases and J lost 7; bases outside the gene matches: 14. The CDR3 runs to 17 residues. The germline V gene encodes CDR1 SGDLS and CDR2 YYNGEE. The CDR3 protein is CASSPDALAGVGNEQFF. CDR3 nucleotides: TGTGCCAGCAGCCCAGATGCCCTAGCGGGAGTAGGGAATGAGCAGTTCTTC.

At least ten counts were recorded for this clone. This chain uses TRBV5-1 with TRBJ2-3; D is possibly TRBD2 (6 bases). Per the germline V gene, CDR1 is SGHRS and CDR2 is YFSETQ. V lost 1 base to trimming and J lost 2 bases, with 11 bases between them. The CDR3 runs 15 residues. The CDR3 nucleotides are TGCGCCAGCAGCTTGTCTAGCGTCAACACAGATACGCAGTATTTT. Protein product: CASSLSSVNTDTQYF.

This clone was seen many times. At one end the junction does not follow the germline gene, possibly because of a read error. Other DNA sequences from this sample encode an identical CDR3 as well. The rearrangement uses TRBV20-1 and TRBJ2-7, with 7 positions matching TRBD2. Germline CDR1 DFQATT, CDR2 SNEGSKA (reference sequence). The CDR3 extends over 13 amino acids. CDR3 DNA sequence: TGCAGTGCTAGGGGGTTGACTAGCCGGGAGCAGTATTTC. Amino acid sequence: CSARGLTSREQYF.

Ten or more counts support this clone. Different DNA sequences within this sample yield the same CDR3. Written as DNA, the CDR3 is TGTGCCAGCAGATCGACAGGGGGCAGGTGGGAGACCCAGTACTTC. Its translation is CASRSTGGRWETQYF. V is TRBV6-1 and J is TRBJ2-5; TRBD1 agrees at 10 bases. Germline-derived CDR1 and CDR2 are MNHNS and SASEGT. The trim removed 6 bases at V and 5 bases at J, leaving 9 bases unmatched. This CDR3 has 15 residues.

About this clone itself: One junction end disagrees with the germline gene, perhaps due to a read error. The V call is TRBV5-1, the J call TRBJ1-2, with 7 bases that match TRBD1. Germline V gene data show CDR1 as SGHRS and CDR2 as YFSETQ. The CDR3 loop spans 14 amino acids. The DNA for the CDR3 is TGCGCCAGCAGCCCCTCACAGGGGACATATGGCTACGCCTTC. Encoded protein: CASSPSQGTYGYAF.

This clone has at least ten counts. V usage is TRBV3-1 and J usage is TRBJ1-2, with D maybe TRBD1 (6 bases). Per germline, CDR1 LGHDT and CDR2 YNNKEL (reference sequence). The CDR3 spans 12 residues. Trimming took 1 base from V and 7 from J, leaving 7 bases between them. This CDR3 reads CASSQGQAGYTF. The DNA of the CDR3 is TGTGCCAGCAGCCAAGGACAGGCTGGCTACACCTTC.